This T cell receptor beta chain was sequenced for a study of blood T cell repertoires in COVID-19. Only in-frame clones appear in the TCRdb table, and some are missing; sequencing was by immunoSEQ multiplex PCR. The table has approximately 130,000 clones, 77% seen once; the top ten hold around a fifth. The CDR3 runs to 13 residues. Trimming cost V 7 bases and J 5 bases, with 12 bases left between them. Sample: peripheral blood. V and J are TRBV12-3 or TRBV12-4 and TRBJ1-5; D is unclear. This TCR came from a man of 80 years or more with acute or convalescent COVID-19. CDR3: CASTLHGDQPQHF. DNA for the CDR3: TGTGCCAGCACCCTCCACGGGGATCAGCCCCAGCATTTT.